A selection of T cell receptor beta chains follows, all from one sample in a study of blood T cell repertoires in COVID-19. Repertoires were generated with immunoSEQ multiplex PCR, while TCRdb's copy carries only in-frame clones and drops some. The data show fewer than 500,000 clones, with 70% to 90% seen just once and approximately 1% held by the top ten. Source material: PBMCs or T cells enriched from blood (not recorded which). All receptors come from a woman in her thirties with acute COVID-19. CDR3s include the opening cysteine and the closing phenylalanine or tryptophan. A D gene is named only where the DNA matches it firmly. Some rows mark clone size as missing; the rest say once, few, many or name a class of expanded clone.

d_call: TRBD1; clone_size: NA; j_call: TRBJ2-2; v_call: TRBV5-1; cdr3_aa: CASSKTGDANTGELFF; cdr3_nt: TGCGCCAGCAGCAAGACAGGGGACGCGAACACCGGGGAGCTGTTTTTT
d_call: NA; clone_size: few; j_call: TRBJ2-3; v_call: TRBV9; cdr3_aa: CASSVNSYRTDTQYF; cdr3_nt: TGTGCCAGCAGCGTAAATAGCTACCGCACAGATACGCAGTATTTT
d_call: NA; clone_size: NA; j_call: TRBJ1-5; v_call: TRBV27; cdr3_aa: CASSLHQGNQPQHF; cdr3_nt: TGTGCCAGCAGTTTACACCAGGGGAATCAGCCCCAGCATTTT
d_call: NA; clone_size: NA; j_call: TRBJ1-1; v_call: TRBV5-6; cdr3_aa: CASSLVHEAFF; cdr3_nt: TGTGCCAGCAGCTTGGTTCATGAAGCTTTCTTT
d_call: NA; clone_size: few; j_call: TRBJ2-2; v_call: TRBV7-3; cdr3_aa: CASSLRLRLSGLGVPGELFF; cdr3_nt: TGTGCCAGCAGCTTAAGGTTGCGGTTATCAGGGTTAGGTGTGCCCGGGGAGCTGTTTTTT
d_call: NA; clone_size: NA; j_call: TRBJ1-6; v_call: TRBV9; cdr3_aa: CASSVAGDNSPLHF; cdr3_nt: TGTGCCAGCAGCGTAGCCGGGGATAATTCACCCCTCCACTTT
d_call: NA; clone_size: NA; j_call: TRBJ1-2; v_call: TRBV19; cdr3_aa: CASTLTPSSPYGYTF; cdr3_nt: TGTGCCAGTACTCTGACTCCTTCGTCACCCTATGGCTACACCTTC
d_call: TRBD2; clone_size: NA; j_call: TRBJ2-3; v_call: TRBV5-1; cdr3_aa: CASSLGASGGSTDTQYF; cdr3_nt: TGCGCCAGCAGCTTGGGGGCTAGCGGGGGTAGCACAGATACGCAGTATTTT
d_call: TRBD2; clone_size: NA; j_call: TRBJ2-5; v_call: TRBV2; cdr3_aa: CASRLAEETQYF; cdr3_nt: TGTGCCAGCCGACTAGCGGAAGAGACCCAGTACTTC
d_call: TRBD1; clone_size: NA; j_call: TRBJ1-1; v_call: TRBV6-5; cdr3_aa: CASSRDRDRTEAFF; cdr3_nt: TGTGCCAGCAGCAGGGACAGGGACCGAACTGAAGCTTTCTTT
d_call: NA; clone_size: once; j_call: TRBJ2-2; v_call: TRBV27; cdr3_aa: CASSLDTTSGELFF; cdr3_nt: TGTGCCAGCAGTTTAGACACGACGAGCGGGGAGCTGTTTTTT
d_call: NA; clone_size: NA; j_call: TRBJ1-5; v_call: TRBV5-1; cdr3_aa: CASSPGLDQPQHF; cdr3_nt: TGCGCCAGCAGCCCAGGGTTAGATCAGCCCCAGCATTTT
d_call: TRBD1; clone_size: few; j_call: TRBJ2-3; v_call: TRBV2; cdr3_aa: CASSANLFQGAGTDTQYF; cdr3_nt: TGTGCCAGCAGCGCCAATCTCTTTCAGGGGGCAGGCACAGATACGCAGTATTTT
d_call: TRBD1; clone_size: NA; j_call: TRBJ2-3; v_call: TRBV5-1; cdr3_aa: CASSLDSTGTTSTDTQYF; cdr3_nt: TGCGCCAGCAGCTTGGACTCGACAGGGACCACTAGCACAGATACGCAGTATTTT
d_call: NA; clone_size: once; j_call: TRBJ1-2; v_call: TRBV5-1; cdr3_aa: CASSPTGERNYGYTF; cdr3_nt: TGCGCCAGCAGCCCCACAGGTGAGAGAAACTATGGCTACACCTTC
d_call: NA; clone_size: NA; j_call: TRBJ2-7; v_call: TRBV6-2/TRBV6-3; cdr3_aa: CASSYSFRGPYEQYF; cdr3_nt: TGTGCCAGCAGTTACTCTTTTCGCGGCCCCTACGAGCAGTACTTC
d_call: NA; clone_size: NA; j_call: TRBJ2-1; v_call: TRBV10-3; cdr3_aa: CAAEGGGPSSYNEQFF; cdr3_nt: TGTGCCGCGGAGGGCGGGGGCCCTAGCTCCTACAATGAGCAGTTCTTC